This TCR beta chain derives from a study of blood T cell repertoires in COVID-19. About the research overall: Both acute and convalescent COVID-19 samples were obtained from the United States, Italy and Spain. PBMCs, B-cell-depleted T cells, or T cells were the source of the cDNA or gDNA that made up the material.

Germline V gives CDR1 LNHDA, CDR2 SQIVND (reference sequence). CDR3 length: 16 residues. V was clipped by 3 bases and J by 3 bases, with 16 bases between them. Methods used by the authors: Estimated nucleated cell counts came from reference gene primer amplification. Assay used: immunoSEQ multiplex PCR; TCRdb lists only in-frame clones, some missing. V and J calls and clone size are given by that table; D and trimming were obtained from the DNA. The sample lists under 300,000 clones; about 90% were seen once. Enrolment of Seattle patients took place during active infection, and they were followed longitudinally.

Specimen: peripheral blood. This TCR was recovered from a woman aged 30 to 39 with COVID-19, enrolled during active disease. The chain combines TRBV19 with TRBJ2-3; perhaps TRBD2 as D (8 bases). The CDR3 spells CASSMTGRGETDTQYF. CDR3 nucleotide sequence: TGTGCCAGTAGTATGACAGGGCGGGGGGAAACAGATACGCAGTATTTT.